This section outlines one T cell receptor (beta chain) sequence together with its context. No antigen is known for it. No much larger clonotype is one base removed from it; base qualities were not supplied. The source of the sample is a study of blood T cell repertoires in COVID-19 (TCRdb year 2020). For the wider study: Collaborator samples came from the United States, Italy and Spain and covered acute and convalescent phases of COVID-19. The material from the prospective study consisted of cDNA or gDNA derived from T cells, B-cell-depleted T cells, or PBMCs. The dataset comprised deeply sampled blood TCRbeta repertoires from subjects exposed to, actively infected with, or recovered from COVID-19. The repertoires were made available in a free public database intended to serve as a resource for research on the immune response to SARS-CoV-2. Samples were obtained from the ongoing ImmuneRACE study (first 160 participants) and from 1,254 subjects provided by 6 global collaborators. A de-identified subject ID, COVID-19 status, age in years and sex were almost always included in the sample metadata. HLA class I and class II types, where available, came from metadata supplied by the sample provider rather than from assay-based typing.

The paper's findings and limits, for the study overall: How much clinical and demographic metadata was included differed by source and by participant, and the metadata was provided uncurated.

Including cysteine and phenylalanine, the CDR3 has 15 amino acids. Only the CDR3 region is kept as DNA, spanning 45 bases read in frame from base 1. CDR1 and CDR2 were assigned from the germline V gene as MGHRA and YSYEKL. V loses 4 bases at its end and J loses 4 bases; junction bases beyond the gene matches: 6. TCRbeta CDR3 regions were amplified from genomic DNA using the immunoSEQ Assay, a bias-controlled multiplex PCR. Turning to the authors' computational methods: The number of nucleated cells in each sample was estimated from the amplification of reference gene primers within the assay. To quantify the absolute abundance of each unique TCRbeta CDR3 rearrangement, sequence reads were collapsed and filtered. Productive Simpson clonality was computed per sample as the square root of Simpson's diversity index over productive rearrangements. TCRdb mirrors the immuneACCESS table, restricted to in-frame sequences. Some clones are absent from its copies; in checked studies, under half trace to an unresolved V gene, and the reason for the others is unknown. V, J and clone size were drawn from that table, and D and trimming were deduced from the DNA. Here the sample has just under 90,000 clones; around nine tenths occur a single time. Around 3% of the sample goes to the ten largest clones.

Each collaborating institution followed its own protocols to collect whole blood in K2EDTA tubes. Collaborator samples were shipped for TCRbeta analysis as frozen whole blood, isolated PBMCs, or DNA extracted from either sample type. This clonotype was obtained from a woman of 80 years or more with acute or convalescent COVID-19. The sample was peripheral blood. The chain is assembled from TRBV4-1 and TRBJ1-5; 8 bases in the junction line up with TRBD1. The CDR3 reads as follows: CASSLGRTGNQPQHF. The nucleotide sequence is given as TGCGCCAGCAGCCTCGGAAGGACAGGGAATCAGCCCCAGCATTTT.